This T cell receptor (beta chain) was identified during a study of shared clonotypes between healthy human individuals. Regarding the study as a whole: Between a handful of donors, naive CD4 clonotypes were shared at a level of about 5%. The genetic and exposure-history diversity represented was limited by few donors.

A remark on this clone: The antigen is not known.

Per the original methods: Without quality scores, immunoSEQ junctional reads could not be filtered like full-length reads. Some clones are missing from TCRdb's copy, which holds only in-frame ones; the method was immunoSEQ multiplex PCR. V, J and clone size are those of that table, while D and trimming were read from the DNA. The repertoire holds millions of clones, with under 95% as singletons. Terminally differentiated effector memory CD45RA+ cells were excluded from the naive CD8 cells, which were CD45RO-negative and positively selected for CCR7. Trimming took 3 bases from V and 0 from J; bases not matched to a gene: 1. The V gene's germline CDR1 is KGHSH and CDR2 LQKENI. This CDR3 has 15 amino acids.

This sequence was found in a man aged 18 to 29 in good health. Some clones in this sample may be carry-over from other donors' samples. The source material was naive CD8+ T cells from PBMCs. The chain is built from TRBV18 and TRBJ2-5; 10 bases line up with TRBD1. This CDR3 is CASSPGTGDQETQYF. The CDR3 nucleotides read TGTGCCAGCTCACCCGGGACAGGGGACCAAGAGACCCAGTACTTC. Together with reference TRBV18 and TRBJ2-5, the CDR3 gives the full variable domain: NAGVMQNPRHLVRRRGQEARLRCSPMKGHSHVYWYRQLPEEGLKFMVYLQKENIIDESGMPKERFSAEFPKEGPSILRIQQVVRGDSAAYFCASSPGTGDQETQYFGPGTRLLVL.